Each of the 9 T cell receptor beta chains below was sequenced from the same sample in a study of blood T cell repertoires in COVID-19. Libraries were prepared by immunoSEQ multiplex PCR; TCRdb keeps only in-frame clonotypes and omits some of them. The table records approximately 270,000 clones, about nine tenths of them present only once. Sequencing input: PBMCs or T cells enriched from blood (not recorded which). These receptors all come from a human donor in a cohort exposed to, infected with or recovered from COVID-19 (not recorded which). The donor label of this sample is uncertain.

This clone was found once. The chain has TRBV9 and TRBJ1-2, with 8 bases aligning to TRBD1. Losses at the gene ends were 3 bases for V and 9 bases for J; bases not matched to a gene: 7. The CDR3 loop spans 13 amino acids. Germline V gene data show CDR1 as SGDLS and CDR2 as YYNGEE. The CDR3 reads CASSARGRRSYTF. The CDR3 DNA reads as TGTGCCAGCAGCGCCAGGGGGCGTAGGAGCTACACCTTC. The full variable domain, with the rest looked up from reference TRBV9 and TRBJ1-2, is DSGVTQTPKHLITATGQRVTLRCSPRSGDLSVYWYQQSLDQGLQFLIQYYNGEERAKGNILERFSAQQFPDLHSELNLSSLELGDSALYFCASSARGRRSYTFGSGTRLTVV.

The V gene is TRBV5-4, the J gene TRBJ2-3, with TRBD2 matching 9 bases. V lost 3 bases, J lost 5 bases, and 13 bases stayed unmatched. Germline V gene lookup returns CDR1 SGHNT and CDR2 YYREEE (reference sequence). CDR3 length: 17 residues. The CDR3 bases are TGTGCCAGCAGCTCCCCCCCGCTAGCGGGGTCGGTAGATACGCAGTATTTT. It codes for CASSSPPLAGSVDTQYF.

The chain joins TRBV30 to TRBJ1-1; no clear D gene. Trimming took off 5 bases at V and 10 bases at J, with 11 bases between the two ends. The CDR3 covers 10 residues. The germline gives CDR1 GTSNPN, CDR2 SVGIG (reference sequence). Here the CDR3 DNA reads TGTGCCTGGGGAGCCCCCGGAGCTTTCTTT. Amino acid sequence: CAWGAPGAFF.

The chain carries TRBV7-2 and TRBJ1-5, with D unclear. Germline-derived CDR1 and CDR2 are SGHTA and FQGNSA. The CDR3 loop spans 14 amino acids. Trimming removed 4 bases from V and 2 bases from J, with 9 bases in between. CDR3 region: CASSSQYGNQPQHF. The CDR3, as DNA: TGTGCCAGCAGCTCCCAGTATGGCAATCAGCCCCAGCATTTT. Based on the CDR3 plus reference TRBV7-2 and TRBJ1-5, the full variable domain is GAGVSQSPSNKVTEKGKDVELRCDPISGHTALYWYRQSLGQGLEFLIYFQGNSAPDKSGLPSDRFSAERTGGSVSTLTIQRTQQEDSAVYLCASSSQYGNQPQHFGDGTRLSIL.

This clone was detected once. J is TRBJ2-1 and V is TRBV7-9; 8 bases are a match to TRBD2. The CDR3 covers 14 residues. Germline CDR1 is SEHNR and CDR2 is FQNEAQ (reference sequence). The J segment lost 6 bases and the V segment lost 5 bases, leaving 6 bases of the junction unmatched. The CDR3 DNA reads as TGTGCCAGCAGCGCAGAGGGGACTAGCAATGAGCAGTTCTTC. Translation gives CASSAEGTSNEQFF. The full variable domain, completed using reference TRBV7-9 and TRBJ2-1, is DTGVSQNPRHKITKRGQNVTFRCDPISEHNRLYWYRQTLGQGPEFLTYFQNEAQLEKSRLLSDRFSAERPKGSFSTLEIQRTEQGDSAMYLCASSAEGTSNEQFFGPGTRLTVL.

CDR3 amino acids: CASVTRGGREQFF. Written as DNA, the CDR3 is TGTGCCAGCGTAACACGGGGGGGGCGTGAGCAGTTCTTC. The chain couples TRBV12-3 or TRBV12-4 to TRBJ2-1; the match to TRBD2 covers 8 bases. V dropped 8 bases and J dropped 9; count of bases not matched to a gene: 9. This CDR3 region has 13 residues.

V is TRBV27 and J is TRBJ2-5; 11 nucleotides agree with TRBD2. The length of the CDR3 is 16 residues. The V gene's germline CDR1 is MNHEY and CDR2 SMNVEV (reference sequence). J was trimmed by 5 bases and V by 2 bases; bases with no gene match: 7. The CDR3 DNA reads as TGTGCCAGCAGTTTACTCCCTAGCGGGGGGAGGGAGACCCAGTACTTC. Amino acid sequence: CASSLLPSGGRETQYF.

The rearrangement links TRBV10-3 to TRBJ2-2; 10 bases align to TRBD2. Trimming cost V 10 bases and J 7 bases; bases outside gene matches: 9. The CDR3 totals 14 residues. CDR1 and CDR2 (germline): ENHRY, SYGVKD. In DNA, the CDR3 is TGTGCCACCGGGACTAGCGCCTTGGGCGGGGAGCTGTTTTTT. Translated: CATGTSALGGELFF.

The table lists this clone with a count of one. The rearrangement joins TRBV7-9 to TRBJ1-4; D is uncertain. Germline V gives CDR1 SEHNR, CDR2 FQNEAQ (reference sequence). This CDR3 is built from 13 residues. V gave up 1 base and J gave up 5 bases, with 5 bases separating them. The CDR3 loop is CASSLGVNEKLFF. CDR3 in DNA: TGTGCCAGCAGCTTAGGTGTAAATGAAAAACTGTTTTTT.